A selection of T cell receptor beta chains follows, all from one sample in a study of OX40 agonist ivuxolimab in advanced cancers. Clones were sequenced by immunoSEQ multiplex PCR, and TCRdb holds only the in-frame ones, with some missing. The sample lists roughly 100,000 clones, approximately 92% occurring once. The sample here was CD4+ or CD8+ T cells sorted from blood, taken in a trial of the OX40 agonist ivuxolimab. These receptors all stem from an adult with an advanced solid tumor such as melanoma, head and neck, liver or kidney cancer. The CDR3 runs from the conserved cysteine through the conserved F or W. D genes are given only for firm matches. The listing skips clone size in some rows; elsewhere it reads once, few, many or a size class.

15	.	.	TRBV5-5	TRBJ2-3	CASSWEWPFPDTQYF	TGTGCCAGCAGCTGGGAGTGGCCCTTCCCAGATACGCAGTATTTT
15	TRBD2	.	TRBV7-7	TRBJ2-1	CASSSRLAGGYEQFF	TGTGCTAGCAGCTCGAGGCTAGCGGGGGGTTATGAGCAGTTCTTC
16	TRBD2	few	TRBV6-5	TRBJ2-2	CASSYSLAGGAGELFF	TGTGCCAGCAGTTACTCACTAGCGGGGGGGGCCGGGGAGCTGTTTTTT
13	.	once	TRBV27	TRBJ1-1	CASSYSRGTEAFF	TGTGCCAGCAGTTATAGCAGAGGCACTGAAGCTTTCTTT
13	.	.	TRBV21-1	TRBJ2-3	CASKAGGTDTQYF	TGTGCCAGCAAGGCGGGGGGCACAGATACGCAGTATTTT
16	.	.	TRBV4-1	TRBJ2-7	CASSQDWSAFPYEQYF	TGCGCCAGCAGCCAAGATTGGAGCGCCTTTCCCTACGAGCAGTACTTC
13	.	few	TRBV5-1	TRBJ1-2	CASSPDGTMGYTF	TGCGCCAGCAGCCCTGACGGGACGATGGGCTACACCTTC
12	.	.	TRBV27	TRBJ2-2	CASAPPTGELFF	TGTGCCAGCGCCCCCCCCACCGGGGAGCTGTTTTTT
15	.	.	TRBV7-2	TRBJ2-1	CASSLEGFRANEQFF	TGTGCCAGCAGCTTAGAAGGGTTTAGGGCTAATGAGCAGTTCTTC
15	.	.	TRBV7-6	TRBJ2-1	CASSLSGSAWDEQFF	TGTGCCAGCAGCTTAAGCGGTTCGGCGTGGGATGAGCAGTTCTTC
12	TRBD1	.	TRBV27	TRBJ1-2	CASFAGGYGYTF	TGTGCCAGCTTCGCAGGGGGGTATGGCTACACCTTC
16	.	.	TRBV9	TRBJ1-2	CASSVERQGRFYGYTF	TGTGCCAGCAGCGTAGAAAGGCAGGGGCGATTCTATGGCTACACCTTC
16	TRBD2	.	TRBV5-8	TRBJ2-5	CASSFPTSGSQETQYF	TGTGCCAGCAGCTTCCCGACTAGCGGGTCCCAAGAGACCCAGTACTTC
14	TRBD1	.	TRBV12-5	TRBJ2-5	CASGPPTGEETQYF	TGTGCTAGTGGTCCGCCGACAGGGGAAGAGACCCAGTACTTC
14	.	.	TRBV5-1	TRBJ2-7	CASSPEGTSYEQYF	TGCGCCAGCAGCCCCGAGGGGACCTCCTACGAGCAGTACTTC
13	.	.	TRBV30	TRBJ1-5	CAWSVGSNQPQHF	TGTGCCTGGAGTGTAGGGAGCAATCAGCCCCAGCATTTT
17	.	once	TRBV27	TRBJ2-2	CASSPLGGFGPTGELFF	TGTGCCAGCAGCCCCCTCGGGGGTTTCGGGCCCACCGGGGAGCTGTTTTTT
14	TRBD2	.	TRBV27	TRBJ2-1	CATKGLAEGNEQFF	TGTGCCACCAAGGGACTAGCGGAGGGAAATGAGCAGTTCTTC
15	.	.	TRBV4-1	TRBJ2-5	CASSQGGRGIETQYF	TGCGCCAGCAGCCAAGGTGGTAGGGGCATCGAGACCCAGTACTTC
16	TRBD1	.	TRBV28	TRBJ1-6	CASSIPGTGPNSPLHF	TGTGCCAGCAGTATCCCCGGGACAGGGCCAAATTCACCCCTCCACTTT
15	.	.	TRBV5-6	TRBJ2-5	CASSLRGTIQETQYF	TGTGCCAGCAGCTTAAGAGGGACCATCCAAGAGACCCAGTACTTC
15	TRBD2	.	TRBV5-4	TRBJ2-5	CASSFGLAREETQYF	TGTGCCAGCAGCTTCGGACTAGCGAGGGAAGAGACCCAGTACTTC
15	TRBD1	.	TRBV25-1	TRBJ1-6	CASSLRTGPNSPLHF	TGTGCCAGCAGTCTACGGACAGGGCCTAATTCACCCCTCCACTTT
13	TRBD1	.	TRBV27	TRBJ1-2	CASSGGTAYGYTF	TGTGCCAGCAGTGGGGGGACAGCCTATGGCTACACCTTC
16	.	.	TRBV7-9	TRBJ2-1	CASSLGLAALDNEQFF	TGTGCCAGCAGCTTAGGTTTAGCAGCACTTGACAATGAGCAGTTCTTC
12	.	.	TRBV29-1	TRBJ1-2	CSVLTGPYGYTF	TGCAGCGTACTTACAGGGCCCTATGGCTACACCTTC
15	.	.	TRBV19	TRBJ1-5	CASSIVAGRNQPQHF	TGTGCCAGTAGTATAGTCGCGGGCCGCAATCAGCCCCAGCATTTT
14	.	.	TRBV6-5	TRBJ1-1	CASSYLDWGGSAFF	TGTGCCAGCAGTTATTTAGATTGGGGGGGCTCTGCTTTCTTT
16	TRBD1	.	TRBV30	TRBJ2-7	CAWSPGPRDRGYEQYF	TGTGCCTGGAGTCCCGGACCAAGAGACAGGGGGTACGAGCAGTACTTC
17	.	.	TRBV15	TRBJ1-5	CATSPLVPIQFNQPQHF	TGTGCCACCAGCCCCTTGGTCCCAATACAGTTTAATCAGCCCCAGCATTTT
15	TRBD1	.	TRBV7-6	TRBJ2-7	CASSLYRDSSYEQYF	TGTGCCAGCAGCTTGTACCGGGACAGTTCCTACGAGCAGTACTTC
14	.	.	TRBV9	TRBJ1-1	CASSVAVGNTEAFF	TGTGCCAGCAGCGTGGCTGTCGGGAACACTGAAGCTTTCTTT
19	.	.	TRBV7-3	TRBJ2-1	CASSQGPRDALFPRNEQFF	TGTGCCAGCAGCCAGGGTCCTCGGGACGCCTTATTCCCCCGTAATGAGCAGTTCTTC
11	.	.	TRBV7-9	TRBJ2-1	CASSLGNEQFF	TGTGCCAGCAGCTTAGGCAATGAGCAGTTCTTC
17	TRBD2	.	TRBV4-1	TRBJ2-1	CASSRLAGDVVGNEQFF	TGCGCCAGCAGCCGACTAGCGGGAGATGTAGTAGGGAATGAGCAGTTCTTC
14	TRBD1	.	TRBV30	TRBJ1-5	CAWATGNSNQPQHF	TGTGCCTGGGCGACAGGGAATAGCAATCAGCCCCAGCATTTT
11	.	.	TRBV27	TRBJ2-1	CASSFYNEQFF	TGTGCCAGCAGTTTTTACAATGAGCAGTTCTTC
12	.	.	TRBV19	TRBJ1-6	CASSPRISPLHF	TGTGCCAGTAGTCCCCGTATTTCACCCCTCCACTTT